This is a list of T cell receptor beta chains from one sample in a study of T cell responses to AZD1222 COVID-19 vaccine. Sequencing used immunoSEQ multiplex PCR; TCRdb keeps in-frame clones, though not all of them. The table lists 100,000 to 150,000 clones, roughly 88% of them singletons. Sample: peripheral blood, taken 28 days after the second AZD1222 dose. Receptor source: an adult who received the AZD1222 COVID-19 vaccine. CDR3s include the opening cysteine and the closing phenylalanine or tryptophan. D genes are given only for firm matches. Expanded clones are given a class, and other clones once, few, many or no size at all.

d_gene: TRBD1; len: 15; j_gene: TRBJ1-2; abundance: NA; v_gene: TRBV6-5; CDR3nt: TGTGCCAGCAGTTACTCCGGGACAGGGGTCTATGGCTACACCTTC; CDR3aa: CASSYSGTGVYGYTF
d_gene: TRBD2; len: 15; j_gene: TRBJ2-7; abundance: few; v_gene: TRBV6-5; CDR3nt: TGTGCCAGCAGTTACCCATCTAGCGGCTCCCACGAGCAGTACTTC; CDR3aa: CASSYPSSGSHEQYF
d_gene: NA; len: 16; j_gene: TRBJ1-5; abundance: NA; v_gene: TRBV28; CDR3nt: TGTGCCAGCGATATGGCAGGAATTTCGAGCAATCAGCCCCAGCATTTT; CDR3aa: CASDMAGISSNQPQHF
d_gene: NA; len: 13; j_gene: TRBJ1-5; abundance: few; v_gene: TRBV5-1; CDR3nt: TGCGCCAGCAGCTTGGACAGGAATCAGCCCCAGCATTTT; CDR3aa: CASSLDRNQPQHF
d_gene: TRBD2; len: 15; j_gene: TRBJ2-3; abundance: NA; v_gene: TRBV10-3; CDR3nt: TGTGCCATCAGTGGTTCCCGGGGGGGCGGGGATACGCAGTATTTT; CDR3aa: CAISGSRGGGDTQYF
d_gene: TRBD1; len: 13; j_gene: TRBJ1-2; abundance: few; v_gene: TRBV5-1; CDR3nt: TGCGCCAGCAGCATTGACAGGGTTTATGGCTACACCTTC; CDR3aa: CASSIDRVYGYTF
d_gene: NA; len: 13; j_gene: TRBJ2-1; abundance: NA; v_gene: TRBV7-9; CDR3nt: TGTGCCAGCAGCTTAAGTCAAAACAATGAGCAGTTCTTC; CDR3aa: CASSLSQNNEQFF
d_gene: NA; len: 14; j_gene: TRBJ1-2; abundance: NA; v_gene: TRBV18; CDR3nt: TGTGCCAGCTCACCGGCGGGCTTTAACTATGGCTACACCTTC; CDR3aa: CASSPAGFNYGYTF
d_gene: NA; len: 16; j_gene: TRBJ2-2; abundance: NA; v_gene: TRBV6-2/TRBV6-3; CDR3nt: TGTGCCAGCAGCCCCATGATTTACAGGGTCACCGGGGAGCTGTTTTTT; CDR3aa: CASSPMIYRVTGELFF
d_gene: TRBD1; len: 15; j_gene: TRBJ1-6; abundance: NA; v_gene: TRBV9; CDR3nt: TGTGCCAGCAGCACAGGACAGGGTGGGAATTCACCCCTCCACTTT; CDR3aa: CASSTGQGGNSPLHF
d_gene: TRBD1; len: 12; j_gene: TRBJ2-7; abundance: NA; v_gene: TRBV3-1/TRBV3-2; CDR3nt: TGTGCCAGCAGCCAAACAGGGGCTCGGCAGTACTTC; CDR3aa: CASSQTGARQYF
d_gene: NA; len: 13; j_gene: TRBJ2-1; abundance: NA; v_gene: TRBV11-2; CDR3nt: TGTGCCAGCAGTGGGACTTTATACAATGAGCAGTTCTTC; CDR3aa: CASSGTLYNEQFF
d_gene: NA; len: 11; j_gene: TRBJ2-7; abundance: once; v_gene: TRBV23-1; CDR3nt: TGCGCCAGCAGTCATAGGGGCGAGCAGTACTTC; CDR3aa: CASSHRGEQYF
d_gene: TRBD1; len: 14; j_gene: TRBJ1-2; abundance: NA; v_gene: TRBV6-5; CDR3nt: TGTGCCAGCAGTCCCCGACAGGGTTACTATGGCTACACCTTC; CDR3aa: CASSPRQGYYGYTF
d_gene: TRBD2; len: 16; j_gene: TRBJ2-1; abundance: NA; v_gene: TRBV27; CDR3nt: TGTGCCAGCAGCCGGGGGGGCGGGCGCTCCTACAATGAGCAGTTCTTC; CDR3aa: CASSRGGGRSYNEQFF
d_gene: NA; len: 13; j_gene: TRBJ2-3; abundance: NA; v_gene: TRBV10-3; CDR3nt: TGTGCCATCAGCCCAGTCGCGGTGGATACGCAGTATTTT; CDR3aa: CAISPVAVDTQYF
d_gene: NA; len: 15; j_gene: TRBJ2-1; abundance: NA; v_gene: TRBV9; CDR3nt: TGTGCCAGCAGCGTGGGCCCGAGCTCCTACAATGAGCAGTTCTTC; CDR3aa: CASSVGPSSYNEQFF
d_gene: NA; len: 15; j_gene: TRBJ2-7; abundance: NA; v_gene: TRBV7-6; CDR3nt: TGTGCCAGCAGCCTTGGGGCGGGTGACACCTACGAGCAGTACTTC; CDR3aa: CASSLGAGDTYEQYF
d_gene: NA; len: 15; j_gene: TRBJ1-2; abundance: NA; v_gene: TRBV4-3; CDR3nt: TGCGCCAGCAGCCAAGCTGTCGCGGGTTCTTATGGCTACACCTTC; CDR3aa: CASSQAVAGSYGYTF
d_gene: NA; len: 11; j_gene: TRBJ1-1; abundance: NA; v_gene: TRBV19; CDR3nt: TGTGCCAGTCGGTCCTACACTGAAGCTTTCTTT; CDR3aa: CASRSYTEAFF
d_gene: NA; len: 13; j_gene: TRBJ2-6; abundance: NA; v_gene: TRBV19; CDR3nt: TGTGCCAGTCGACAATCTGGGGCCAACGTCCTGACTTTC; CDR3aa: CASRQSGANVLTF
d_gene: NA; len: 13; j_gene: TRBJ2-3; abundance: NA; v_gene: TRBV7-9; CDR3nt: TGTGCCAGCAGCTCCGGTGTCGTAGATACGCAGTATTTT; CDR3aa: CASSSGVVDTQYF
d_gene: TRBD1; len: 15; j_gene: TRBJ2-2; abundance: NA; v_gene: TRBV5-4; CDR3nt: TGTGCCAGCAGCGGGGGACAGGGAAATACCGGGGAGCTGTTTTTT; CDR3aa: CASSGGQGNTGELFF
d_gene: NA; len: 15; j_gene: TRBJ2-3; abundance: NA; v_gene: TRBV7-2; CDR3nt: TGTGCCAGCAGCTTAGATAGGGGGAGCACAGATACGCAGTATTTT; CDR3aa: CASSLDRGSTDTQYF
d_gene: NA; len: 14; j_gene: TRBJ2-5; abundance: once; v_gene: TRBV23-1; CDR3nt: TGCGCCAGCAGTCAATCTTTGGTCCTTGAGACCCAGTACTTC; CDR3aa: CASSQSLVLETQYF
d_gene: NA; len: 12; j_gene: TRBJ1-5; abundance: NA; v_gene: TRBV24-1; CDR3nt: TGTGCCACCAGTGATGGAAGTCAGCCCCAGCATTTT; CDR3aa: CATSDGSQPQHF
d_gene: TRBD1; len: 19; j_gene: TRBJ2-6; abundance: NA; v_gene: TRBV9; CDR3nt: TGTGCCAGCAGCGTGCACAGGGGGCTCTCCAGCTCTGGGGCCAACGTCCTGACTTTC; CDR3aa: CASSVHRGLSSSGANVLTF
d_gene: NA; len: 15; j_gene: TRBJ2-7; abundance: few; v_gene: TRBV3-1/TRBV3-2; CDR3nt: TGTGCCAGCAGCGGAAGGGACCGCATATCCTACGAGCAGTACTTC; CDR3aa: CASSGRDRISYEQYF
d_gene: TRBD1; len: 11; j_gene: TRBJ1-6; abundance: NA; v_gene: TRBV6-5; CDR3nt: TGTGCCAGCAGTTTGACAGGGCCCCTCCACTTT; CDR3aa: CASSLTGPLHF
d_gene: NA; len: 16; j_gene: TRBJ1-5; abundance: NA; v_gene: TRBV4-1; CDR3nt: TGCGCCAGCAGCCGGTCGGCAGGCACGGGAGATCAGCCCCAGCATTTT; CDR3aa: CASSRSAGTGDQPQHF
d_gene: NA; len: 15; j_gene: TRBJ2-3; abundance: NA; v_gene: TRBV30; CDR3nt: TGTGCCTGGAGTGTAGGACGGGGGTTCACAGATACGCAGTATTTT; CDR3aa: CAWSVGRGFTDTQYF
d_gene: NA; len: 15; j_gene: TRBJ1-3; abundance: NA; v_gene: TRBV9; CDR3nt: TGTGCCAGCAGCTCCCCTGCCCTTTCTGGAAACACCATATATTTT; CDR3aa: CASSSPALSGNTIYF
d_gene: NA; len: 15; j_gene: TRBJ2-2; abundance: NA; v_gene: TRBV7-9; CDR3nt: TGTGCCAGCAGCTTAGCGGGGACACCCACCGGGGAGCTGTTTTTT; CDR3aa: CASSLAGTPTGELFF
d_gene: TRBD1; len: 16; j_gene: TRBJ2-4; abundance: NA; v_gene: TRBV19; CDR3nt: TGTGCCAGTAGTATCGGTGACAGGGGGTTTAAGGACATTCAGTACTTC; CDR3aa: CASSIGDRGFKDIQYF
d_gene: NA; len: 15; j_gene: TRBJ1-4; abundance: NA; v_gene: TRBV7-2; CDR3nt: TGTGCCAGCAGCCAATCGGGGAAAGGAGCCGAAAAACTGTTTTTT; CDR3aa: CASSQSGKGAEKLFF
d_gene: NA; len: 16; j_gene: TRBJ1-3; abundance: NA; v_gene: TRBV9; CDR3nt: TGTGCCAGCAGCGCAGTGGACAGCCGTGTAGGTAACACCATATATTTT; CDR3aa: CASSAVDSRVGNTIYF
d_gene: TRBD2; len: 14; j_gene: TRBJ2-5; abundance: once; v_gene: TRBV7-2; CDR3nt: TGTGCCAGCAGCTTATACGGGGGGGCAGAGACCCAGTACTTC; CDR3aa: CASSLYGGAETQYF
d_gene: TRBD1; len: 16; j_gene: TRBJ1-1; abundance: NA; v_gene: TRBV5-1; CDR3nt: TGCGCCAGCAGCCCCAGGACAGGGACGATGAACACTGAAGCTTTCTTT; CDR3aa: CASSPRTGTMNTEAFF
d_gene: NA; len: 13; j_gene: TRBJ2-1; abundance: NA; v_gene: TRBV5-4; CDR3nt: TGTGCCCCCGGAGGGGGGATTGACAATGAGCAGTTCTTC; CDR3aa: CAPGGGIDNEQFF
d_gene: NA; len: 13; j_gene: TRBJ1-1; abundance: once; v_gene: TRBV6-4; CDR3nt: TGTGCCAGTCCCCCAAGGGGTGAAACTGAAGCTTTCTTT; CDR3aa: CASPPRGETEAFF
d_gene: NA; len: 13; j_gene: TRBJ1-6; abundance: NA; v_gene: TRBV30; CDR3nt: TGTGCCTGGAGTCCGGCCCGTGATTCACCCCTCCACTTT; CDR3aa: CAWSPARDSPLHF
d_gene: NA; len: 15; j_gene: TRBJ2-2; abundance: NA; v_gene: TRBV18; CDR3nt: TGTGCCAGCTCACCAGGGGGACCGAACACCGGGGAGCTGTTTTTT; CDR3aa: CASSPGGPNTGELFF
d_gene: NA; len: 15; j_gene: TRBJ2-5; abundance: NA; v_gene: TRBV5-1; CDR3nt: TGCGCCAGATCAAAATACCGCCCCGGCGGAGAGACCCAGTACTTC; CDR3aa: CARSKYRPGGETQYF
d_gene: TRBD2; len: 14; j_gene: TRBJ2-5; abundance: NA; v_gene: TRBV15; CDR3nt: TGTGCCACCAGCAGGGGGCCGGGGGGAGAGACCCAGTACTTC; CDR3aa: CATSRGPGGETQYF
d_gene: NA; len: 16; j_gene: TRBJ1-1; abundance: NA; v_gene: TRBV5-6; CDR3nt: TGTGCCAGCAGCTTGCACTCTACATTGCGGGTCACTGAAGCTTTCTTT; CDR3aa: CASSLHSTLRVTEAFF
d_gene: NA; len: 13; j_gene: TRBJ2-7; abundance: NA; v_gene: TRBV18; CDR3nt: TGTGCCAGCTCACCCAATGTCCGGTACGAGCAGTACTTC; CDR3aa: CASSPNVRYEQYF
d_gene: NA; len: 14; j_gene: TRBJ2-1; abundance: NA; v_gene: TRBV11-2; CDR3nt: TGTGCCAGCAGCTTCCGGGCTTCAGGCAATGAGCAGTTCTTC; CDR3aa: CASSFRASGNEQFF
d_gene: TRBD2; len: 14; j_gene: TRBJ2-7; abundance: NA; v_gene: TRBV11-2; CDR3nt: TGTGCCAGCAGCTTTAGCGGGGGGGGATCCGAGCAGTACTTC; CDR3aa: CASSFSGGGSEQYF
d_gene: NA; len: 13; j_gene: TRBJ2-3; abundance: NA; v_gene: TRBV7-3; CDR3nt: TGTGCCAGCAGCTTAGTGGGCACAGATACGCAGTATTTT; CDR3aa: CASSLVGTDTQYF
d_gene: TRBD1; len: 15; j_gene: TRBJ2-7; abundance: NA; v_gene: TRBV6-5; CDR3nt: TGTGCCAGCAGTTACTCGACAGGGGGCAGGTACGAGCAGTACTTC; CDR3aa: CASSYSTGGRYEQYF
d_gene: NA; len: 14; j_gene: TRBJ1-2; abundance: few; v_gene: TRBV4-1; CDR3nt: TGCGCCAGCAGCCAAGATCAAAACGTCTATGGCTACACCTTC; CDR3aa: CASSQDQNVYGYTF
d_gene: NA; len: 16; j_gene: TRBJ1-6; abundance: NA; v_gene: TRBV5-4; CDR3nt: TGTGCCAGCAGCCCGGACAGCCTCTCCTATAATTCACCCCTCCACTTT; CDR3aa: CASSPDSLSYNSPLHF
d_gene: TRBD1; len: 17; j_gene: TRBJ2-3; abundance: NA; v_gene: TRBV11-2; CDR3nt: TGTGCCAGCAGCTTAGATTCCCGCGGACAGGGCACAGATACGCAGTATTTT; CDR3aa: CASSLDSRGQGTDTQYF
d_gene: NA; len: 17; j_gene: TRBJ1-4; abundance: NA; v_gene: TRBV4-1; CDR3nt: TGCGCCAGCAGCCAGGCCCCGATCGGGACAACTAATGAAAAACTGTTTTTT; CDR3aa: CASSQAPIGTTNEKLFF
d_gene: NA; len: 13; j_gene: TRBJ1-2; abundance: NA; v_gene: TRBV6-5; CDR3nt: TGTGCCAGCAGTCCCGACGGCCACTATGGCTACACCTTC; CDR3aa: CASSPDGHYGYTF
d_gene: TRBD1; len: 15; j_gene: TRBJ1-4; abundance: once; v_gene: TRBV7-2; CDR3nt: TGTGCCAGCAGCTCCCCGGGACAGGTCTTAGGAAAACTGTTTTTT; CDR3aa: CASSSPGQVLGKLFF
d_gene: TRBD1; len: 15; j_gene: TRBJ2-2; abundance: few; v_gene: TRBV5-4; CDR3nt: TGTGCCAGCAGCTTTTTTGACAGGGACACCGGGGAGCTGTTTTTT; CDR3aa: CASSFFDRDTGELFF
d_gene: TRBD1; len: 13; j_gene: TRBJ1-6; abundance: NA; v_gene: TRBV10-1; CDR3nt: TGCGCCAGCAGTCGAGACAGGGGGGCGCCCCTCCACTTT; CDR3aa: CASSRDRGAPLHF
d_gene: NA; len: 14; j_gene: TRBJ2-5; abundance: NA; v_gene: TRBV9; CDR3nt: TGTGCCAGCAGAGGATCTCTCTTTGCGGAGACCCAGTACTTC; CDR3aa: CASRGSLFAETQYF
d_gene: NA; len: 16; j_gene: TRBJ1-4; abundance: NA; v_gene: TRBV18; CDR3nt: TGTGCCAGCTCACCACAACGTTTACAGGGAGATGAAAAACTGTTTTTT; CDR3aa: CASSPQRLQGDEKLFF